A single sample gave rise to the 16 T cell receptor beta chains below, sequenced in a study of T-cell memory formation after mild COVID-19. Using its own MiXCR run on the 5' RACE reads, TCRdb lists one record per CDR3 protein. The sample includes hundreds of thousands of distinct CDR3 sequences, approximately 15% seen only once; the top ten take about a fifth. Sequencing input: PBMCs or a T cell subset sorted from them (not recorded which). Receptors were obtained from a man younger than 35 who had mild COVID-19 (a few samples of this study predate the infection). Cell type and time point are not known.

This chain joins TRBV9 and TRBJ2-5, with 9 positions matching TRBD1. Germline V gene sequence: CDR1 SGDLS, CDR2 YYNGEE. V lost 3 bases, J lost 2 bases, and 5 bases stayed unmatched. The CDR3 is 15 residues long. In nucleotides, the CDR3 is TGTGCCAGCAGCGCAACAGGGGGCAATCAAGAGACCCAGTACTTC. Residues: CASSATGGNQETQYF.

This clonotype was detected only a few times. CDR3 amino acids: CASSPGLRTNEKLFF. The CDR3 region has the DNA TGCGCCAGCAGCCCCGGACTGAGAACTAATGAAAAACTGTTTTTT. The rearrangement uses TRBV5-1 and TRBJ1-4; D is unresolved. Germline CDR1 SGHRS, CDR2 YFSETQ. Trimming shortened V by 4 bases and J by 1 base, and 11 bases separated the two germline ends. The CDR3 loop spans 15 amino acids.

The chain is built from TRBV7-2 and TRBJ2-1; 7 bases agree with TRBD2. Germline trimming cut 3 bases from V and 7 bases from J; bases unmatched to any gene: 6. Per the germline V gene, CDR1 is SGHTA and CDR2 is FQGNSA. The CDR3 has 14 amino acids. For the CDR3, the DNA is TGTGCCAGCAGCTTTGGGCTAGCGGTTAATGAGCAGTTCTTC. Protein: CASSFGLAVNEQFF. The full variable domain, rest sourced from reference TRBV7-2 and TRBJ2-1, is GAGVSQSPSNKVTEKGKDVELRCDPISGHTALYWYRQSLGQGLEFLIYFQGNSAPDKSGLPSDRFSAERTGGSVSTLTIQRTQQEDSAVYLCASSFGLAVNEQFFGPGTRLTVL.

This clonotype was seen only a few times. V is TRBV5-6 and J is TRBJ1-2; possibly TRBD1 for D (6 bases). The CDR3 is 12 residues long. V lost 6 bases and J 6 bases, leaving 12 bases between the germline ends. The germline gives CDR1 SGHDT, CDR2 YYEEEE. The CDR3, as DNA: TGTGCCAGCACGCAGGGGTTTCATGGCTACACCTTC. It encodes CASTQGFHGYTF. Complete variable domain (other parts from reference TRBV5-6 and TRBJ1-2): DAGVTQSPTHLIKTRGQQVTLRCSPKSGHDTVSWYQQALGQGPQFIFQYYEEEERQRGNFPDRFSGHQFPNYSSELNVNALLLGDSALYLCASTQGFHGYTFGSGTRLTVV.

The V and J genes are TRBV20-1 and TRBJ2-7, with D tentatively TRBD1 (6 bases). The V and J ends lost 0 bases and 4 bases respectively, with 10 bases between them. CDR3 length: 13 amino acids. Looked up from germline, CDR1 is DFQATT and CDR2 is SNEGSKA (reference sequence). Written as DNA, the CDR3 is TGCAGTGCTAGAGATGTCCAGGGGTACGAGCAGTACGTC. Amino acids: CSARDVQGYEQYV.

This sequence joins TRBV15 and TRBJ2-3, with 8 bases identical to TRBD1. The CDR3 length is 16 residues. The V gene end was trimmed by 0 bases and the J gene end by 3 bases; junction bases not matched to a gene: 5. Looked up from germline, CDR1 is LNHNV and CDR2 is YYDKDF (reference sequence). CDR3 in amino acids: CATSRDRQGATDTQYF. In DNA form, the CDR3 reads TGTGCCACCAGCAGAGATCGCCAGGGGGCAACAGATACGCAGTATTTT.

This clonotype was counted between two and nine times. J is TRBJ2-7 and V is TRBV2, with 7 bases fitting TRBD1. The germline gives CDR1 SNHLY, CDR2 FYNNEI. CDR3 length: 14 amino acids. The J segment lost 1 base and the V segment lost 6 bases, leaving 6 bases of the junction unmatched. The CDR3 DNA is TGTGCCAGCAGGGGGACAGTTGTTTCCTACGAGCAGTACGTC. Residues: CASRGTVVSYEQYV.

This clonotype was seen only a few times. V gene TRBV7-3 combines with J gene TRBJ2-7, with D possibly called TRBD1 or TRBD2 (5 bases each). V lost 11 bases and J 5 bases, leaving 19 bases between the germline ends. The CDR3 has 13 amino acids. CDR1 is SGHTA, CDR2 FQGTGA, per germline. In DNA form, the CDR3 reads TGTGCCGGCCTCCGAGCAGGGAGAAACGAGCAGTACTTC. Translating it yields CAGLRAGRNEQYF. Full variable domain (outside the CDR3, taken from reference TRBV7-3 and TRBJ2-7): GAGVSQTPSNKVTEKGKYVELRCDPISGHTALYWYRQSLGQGPEFLIYFQGTGAADDSGLPNDRFFAVRPEGSVSTLKIQRTERGDSAVYLCAGLRAGRNEQYFGPGTRLTVT.

This clonotype appeared a few times. One end of the junction does not line up with germline, which may come from a read error. The chain employs TRBV20-1 and TRBJ2-2; 7 nucleotides align to TRBD1. Germline CDR1 and CDR2: DFQATT and SNEGSKA (reference sequence). This CDR3 region has 15 residues. The CDR3 loop is CSAREPRGNAGELFF. CDR3 sequence (DNA): TGCAGTGCTAGAGAACCCAGGGGGAACGCCGGGGAGCTGTTTTTT.

This clonotype was found many times. The J gene is TRBJ2-7, the V gene TRBV10-3; D is possibly TRBD1 or TRBD2 (5 bases each). V lost 11 bases and J lost 5, with 22 bases in between. From germline, CDR1 is ENHRY and CDR2 SYGVKD. The CDR3 covers 14 residues. The CDR3 DNA sequence: TGTGCCGCTTCAATGAGGGGCGGACTTGACGAGCAGTACGTC. This gives the protein CAASMRGGLDEQYV.

This clonotype has ten or more counts. The genes are TRBV15 and TRBJ2-7; 8 bases map to TRBD2. This CDR3 has 13 residues. With 3 bases clipped from V and 10 bases from J, the junction kept 8 bases outside the gene matches. Germline values: CDR1 LNHNV, CDR2 YYDKDF (reference sequence). CDR3 nucleotides: TGTGCCACCAGCAGCGTGATAGCGGGGACCCAGTACGTC. It translates to CATSSVIAGTQYV.

The V gene is TRBV19, the J gene TRBJ2-3; D gene uncertain. Germline loops: CDR1 LNHDA, CDR2 SQIVND (reference sequence). There are 14 residues in the CDR3. V was trimmed by 4 bases and J by 0 bases, leaving 8 bases between them. In nucleotides, the CDR3 is TGTGCCAGTAGTACGGTTACTAGCACAGATACGCAGTATTTT. Translation gives CASSTVTSTDTQYF.

The chain has TRBV12-3 or TRBV12-4 and TRBJ2-6; 9 bases map to TRBD1. The length of the CDR3 is 18 residues. Trimming cost V 6 bases and J 0 bases; bases outside gene matches: 9. The CDR3 nucleotides read TGTGCCAGCAGAAAGGGACAGGGCACTTACTCTGGGGCCAACGTCCTGACTTTC. Residues: CASRKGQGTYSGANVLTF.

The chain combines TRBV5-1 with TRBJ2-3, with 8 bases matching TRBD1. V was clipped by 0 bases and J by 7 bases; unmatched bases: 7. Germline values: CDR1 SGHRS, CDR2 YFSETQ. The CDR3 spans 15 residues. The CDR3 here is CASSLEDRVLNTQYF. Written as DNA, the CDR3 is TGCGCCAGCAGCTTGGAGGACAGGGTGTTGAATACGCAGTATTTT.

This clonotype was seen more than once but under ten times. This chain joins TRBV7-2 and TRBJ1-3, with D perhaps matching TRBD1 (5 bases). Trimming left V 5 bases short and J 0 bases short, with 20 bases between. This CDR3 contains 18 residues. Germline V gives CDR1 SGHTA, CDR2 FQGNSA. The CDR3 nucleotides are TGTGCCAGCAGCCTAGGGGTCAGAGGATCTGGCTCTGGAAACACCATATATTTT. Protein product: CASSLGVRGSGSGNTIYF.

In this sample, this clonotype turned up many times. J is TRBJ2-3 and V is TRBV7-3; D is uncertain. V was clipped by 1 base and J by 4 bases, with 6 bases between them. Germline lookup yields CDR1 SGHTA and CDR2 FQGTGA. This CDR3 has 13 amino acids. CDR3 sequence reads: CASSLMASDTQYF. The CDR3 bases are TGTGCCAGCAGCTTAATGGCATCAGATACGCAGTATTTT.